This TCR beta chain appears in the sequencing data of a study of CXCR3-negative and CXCR3-positive naive CD8 T cells. Notes on this clonotype: What it binds is unknown.

Study-wide results and limits: CXCR3-positive naive cells had TRB CDR3s that were more hydrophobic than CXCR3-negative naive cells had. Cryopreserved PBMCs had partly decreased CXCR3 expression; fresh PBMCs were used in most assays. Both naive subsets had comparably high diversity; memory CD8+ cells much lower.

UMI labels and 5' RACE were used to prepare the TRB cDNA libraries. TCRdb reprocessed the 5' RACE reads; each CDR3 protein has one entry and no DNA is given. Recorded for this sample: about 62,000 distinct CDR3 sequences. This CDR3 is 11 amino acids long. The germline CDR1 and CDR2 sequences are SQVTM and ANQGSEA. The clonotype comes from a human donor in good health. Some clones in this sample may be carry-over from other donors' samples. The sequenced material came from naive CXCR3- CD8+ T cells from blood. Subset given: CD45RO-CCR7+CD27+CD95- naive CD8+ T cells lacking CXCR3 (TNR3-). V gene TRBV29-1 combines with J gene TRBJ1-4. CDR3 region: CSVWSREKLFF. Complete variable domain (other parts from reference TRBV29-1 and TRBJ1-4): SAVISQKPSRDICQRGTSLTIQCQVDSQVTMMFWYRQQPGQSLTLIATANQGSEATYESGFVIDKFPISRPNLTFSTLTVSNMSPEDSSIYLCSVWSREKLFFGSGTQLSVL.